This T cell receptor (beta chain) was documented in a study of technical replicates of blood from a handful of donors (dated by TCRdb to 2016 to 2017). Of note for this clone: The antigen this receptor binds is unknown. No base qualities exist here, and no much larger clone lies one base off it.

Libraries were constructed by the immunoSEQ multiplex PCR assay. The table was pulled from immuneACCESS by TCRdb, which kept in-frame rearrangements only. Such tables lose some clones; where checked, under half of the loss comes from unresolved V genes, and the rest has no known cause. Across this sample there are approximately 76,000 clones, with less than 98% seen only once. The top ten hold more than 0.15% of the sample. Sequencing was done on a sample of T cells isolated from PBMCs. The clonotype comes from a human donor in good health.

The CDR3 has the sequence CASSSIHRGPDTQYF. In nucleotides, the sequence is TGCGCCAGCAGTTCTATCCACAGGGGACCAGATACGCAGTATTTT. This sequence uses TRBV5-1 and TRBJ2-3; TRBD1 agrees with 7 junctional bases. Taken from cysteine to phenylalanine, the CDR3 has 15 residues. Just CDR3 DNA is preserved here, 45 bases in frame from base 1. From the germline V gene, CDR1 is SGHRS and CDR2 is YFSETQ. Trimming leaves V shorter by 5 bases and J shorter by 4 bases, with the junction holding 10 bases beyond the gene matches.